The 16 T cell receptor beta chains reported below all come from one sample, sequenced in a study of tumor-infiltrating lymphocytes in localized non-small cell lung cancer. Assay: immunoSEQ multiplex PCR; the TCRdb copy retains only in-frame clones and omits some. The table has 20,000 to 25,000 clones, roughly two thirds seen once; the top ten hold 5% to 6%. Input material: lung tumor tissue. These receptors were obtained from a human donor with non-small cell lung cancer.

As DNA, the CDR3 is TGTGCCAGCAGTCAAAACCGACAGGACGAGCAGTACTTC. Translating it yields CASSQNRQDEQYF. The chain joins TRBV2 to TRBJ2-7; weak D call: TRBD1 (6 bases). Trimming took 5 bases from V and 5 from J, leaving 13 bases between them. This CDR3 has 13 amino acids. Germline CDR1 is SNHLY and CDR2 is FYNNEI.

The chain is built from TRBV6-1 and TRBJ1-5, with 8 bases that match TRBD1. The CDR3 sequence is 15 residues long. The germline V gene encodes CDR1 MNHNS and CDR2 SASEGT. Trimming removed 4 bases from V and 6 bases from J; junction bases left unmatched: 8. CDR3 in amino acids: CASSAAGGHGQPQHF. The CDR3 DNA is TGTGCCAGCAGTGCCGCAGGGGGCCATGGTCAGCCCCAGCATTTT.

This clone was detected a few times. The rearrangement joins TRBV13 to TRBJ2-1, with 12 bases fitting TRBD2. The CDR3 is made up of 15 amino acids. Germline CDR1 PRHDT, CDR2 FYEKMQ (reference sequence). V dropped 5 bases and J dropped 8; count of bases not matched to a gene: 7. CDR3 DNA: TGTGCCAGCAGCCGACTAGCGGGAGCCTCGGATGAGCAGTTCTTC. As protein: CASSRLAGASDEQFF. Drawing the rest from reference TRBV13 and TRBJ2-1, the complete variable domain is AAGVIQSPRHLIKEKRETATLKCYPIPRHDTVYWYQQGPGQDPQFLISFYEKMQSDKGSIPDRFSAQQFSDYHSELNMSSLELGDSALYFCASSRLAGASDEQFFGPGTRLTVL.

This clone appeared a few times. The chain is built from TRBV25-1 and TRBJ2-6; D remains unclear. The CDR3 is 13 residues long. Trimming shortened V by 4 bases and J by 2 bases, and 3 bases separated the two germline ends. Germline CDR1 reads MGHDK; CDR2 reads SYGVNS. CDR3 nucleotides: TGTGCCAGCAGTGGGACTGGGGCCAACGTCCTGACTTTC. Translated: CASSGTGANVLTF.

V and J are TRBV6-5 and TRBJ2-7; no reliable D call. Germline CDR1 and CDR2: MNHEY and SVGAGI. Between the trimmed V and J ends, which lost 0 bases and 2 bases, there was a span of 5 bases. CDR3 size: 13 residues. DNA of the CDR3: TGTGCCAGCAGTTACTCGTCGGCCTACGAGCAGTACTTC. Protein sequence: CASSYSSAYEQYF.

The chain couples TRBV7-2 to TRBJ2-5; D is possibly TRBD1 (5 bases). CDR1 and CDR2 (germline): SGHTA, FQGNSA. This CDR3 region has 14 residues. V lost 3 bases and J 1 base, leaving 9 bases between the germline ends. The CDR3 protein is CASSFFQGQETQYF. DNA of the CDR3: TGTGCCAGCAGCTTTTTTCAGGGCCAAGAGACCCAGTACTTC.

The chain links TRBV7-2 to TRBJ2-7, with 10 bases identical to TRBD2. With 3 bases clipped from V and 4 bases from J, the junction kept 12 bases outside the gene matches. The CDR3 sequence is 17 residues long. Germline loops: CDR1 SGHTA, CDR2 FQGNSA. As DNA, the CDR3 is TGTGCCAGCAGCTTTCCCTTAGCGGGGGGCCTACGGTACGAGCAGTACTTC. It is translated as CASSFPLAGGLRYEQYF.

V usage is TRBV7-2 and J usage is TRBJ2-7, with a tentative D call TRBD1 (6 bases). The CDR3 length is 12 residues. The V end lost 4 bases, the J end lost 3 bases, and 7 bases lay between the germline ends. CDR1 and CDR2 from the germline V gene are SGHTA and FQGNSA. The CDR3 DNA follows: TGTGCCAGCAGCTCACAGGGCTACGAGCAGTACTTC. Translation gives CASSSQGYEQYF. The whole variable domain, filled in from reference TRBV7-2 and TRBJ2-7, reads GAGVSQSPSNKVTEKGKDVELRCDPISGHTALYWYRQSLGQGLEFLIYFQGNSAPDKSGLPSDRFSAERTGGSVSTLTIQRTQQEDSAVYLCASSSQGYEQYFGPGTRLTVT.

The rearrangement links TRBV6-6 to TRBJ1-5; no reliable D call. There are 16 residues in the CDR3. Per the germline V gene, CDR1 is MNHNY and CDR2 is SVGAGI (reference sequence). V dropped 2 bases and J dropped 0 bases, with 11 bases sitting between them. The CDR3 loop reads CASSYTAPYSNQPQHF. CDR3 in DNA: TGTGCCAGCAGTTACACCGCCCCTTATAGCAATCAGCCCCAGCATTTT.

This chain uses TRBV28 with TRBJ2-4; tentatively, D is TRBD1 or TRBD2 (6 bases each). The germline V and J ends were trimmed by 8 bases and 2 bases, with 13 bases remaining between them. The CDR3 is 14 amino acids. Germline CDR1 is MDHEN and CDR2 is SYDVKM. CDR3 DNA: TGTGCCAGCCGCCTCGGGGGCTCCAAAAACATTCAGTACTTC. Residues: CASRLGGSKNIQYF.

The V gene is TRBV28, the J gene TRBJ1-5; possible D gene TRBD1, 5 bases. The length of the CDR3 is 14 residues. V gave up 6 bases and J gave up 6 bases, with 15 bases separating them. Germline values: CDR1 MDHEN, CDR2 SYDVKM. In DNA, the CDR3 is TGTGCCAGCAGAGACCCAGGGAACAGTCAGCCCCAGCATTTT. As protein: CASRDPGNSQPQHF.

The genes are TRBV10-2 and TRBJ1-5; perhaps TRBD1 as D (5 bases). Germline CDR1 reads WSHSY; CDR2 reads SAAADI. V lost 3 bases to trimming and J lost 2 bases, with 8 bases between them. The CDR3 has 14 amino acids. This CDR3 is CASSDWGRNQPQHF. CDR3 coding DNA: TGCGCCAGCAGTGATTGGGGCCGCAATCAGCCCCAGCATTTT.

The chain combines TRBV18 with TRBJ2-3; weak D call: TRBD2 (6 bases). This CDR3 comprises 14 residues. Germline V gives CDR1 KGHSH, CDR2 LQKENI. V was pared by 3 bases and J by 10 bases, with 17 bases between. This CDR3 reads CASSPPGAKGAQYF. The CDR3 DNA is TGTGCCAGCTCACCCCCGGGAGCAAAAGGTGCGCAGTATTTT.

The J gene is TRBJ2-5, the V gene TRBV5-1; 15 bases match TRBD2. In germline, CDR1 is SGHRS, CDR2 YFSETQ. This CDR3 has 17 residues. Unmatched junction bases numbered 8, after V lost 4 bases and J lost 4 bases. DNA for the CDR3: TGCGCCAGCAGCCCGGGACTAGCGGGAGGCCTCCCAGAGACCCAGTACTTC. It translates to CASSPGLAGGLPETQYF.

This clone was observed a single time. The chain couples TRBV21-1 to TRBJ2-7. TRBV21-1 is termed a pseudogene. The CDR3 has 18 amino acids. This CDR3 reads CASSMVMGRARRPYEQYF. CDR3 bases: TGTGCCAGCAGCATGGTAATGGGACGAGCCAGAAGACCCTACGAGCAGTACTTC.

This clone has just a few counts. V and J are TRBV2 and TRBJ2-1; tentative D call: TRBD2 (5 bases). V lost 3 bases to trimming and J lost 0 bases, with 9 bases between them. Germline loops: CDR1 SNHLY, CDR2 FYNNEI. The CDR3 totals 15 residues. CDR3 DNA sequence: TGTGCCAGCAGTGAGGCGGGTTACTCCTACAATGAGCAGTTCTTC. This sequence encodes CASSEAGYSYNEQFF.